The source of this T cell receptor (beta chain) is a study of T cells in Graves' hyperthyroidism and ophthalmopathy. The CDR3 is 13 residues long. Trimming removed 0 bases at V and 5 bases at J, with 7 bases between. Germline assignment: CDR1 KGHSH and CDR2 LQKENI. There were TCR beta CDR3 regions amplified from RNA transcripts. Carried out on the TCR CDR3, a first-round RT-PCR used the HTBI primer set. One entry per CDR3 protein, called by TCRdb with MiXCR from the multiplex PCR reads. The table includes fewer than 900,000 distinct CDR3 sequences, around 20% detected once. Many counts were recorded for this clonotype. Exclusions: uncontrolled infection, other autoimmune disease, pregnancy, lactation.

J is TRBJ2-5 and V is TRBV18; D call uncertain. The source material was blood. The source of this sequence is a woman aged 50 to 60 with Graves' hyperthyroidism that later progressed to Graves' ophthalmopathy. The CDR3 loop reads CASSPPIAETQYF. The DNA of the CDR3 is TGTGCCAGCTCACCACCGATCGCGGAGACCCAGTACTTC.